This T cell receptor beta chain was identified in a study of control samples from healthy donors and cancer patients. TCRdb's copy holds only in-frame clones and misses some; the assay was immunoSEQ multiplex PCR. The top ten clones hold about 26% of a sample with 60,000 to 75,000 clones, over 75% of them seen once. Germline V gene sequence: CDR1 SGHDT, CDR2 YYEEEE. The V and J ends lost 0 bases and 7 bases respectively, with 19 bases between them. The CDR3 consists of 16 residues. The gene calls are TRBV5-6 and TRBJ2-5; unclear D gene. Sequencing was performed on blood. This receptor was obtained from a man aged 50-60 years in good health. CDR3 sequence reads: CASSLASAGSFGTQYF. In DNA, the CDR3 is TGTGCCAGCAGCTTGGCGTCGGCAGGTTCCTTCGGGACCCAGTACTTC.